Each of the 9 T cell receptor beta chains below was sequenced from the same sample in a study of blood T cell repertoires in COVID-19. Libraries were prepared by immunoSEQ multiplex PCR; TCRdb keeps only in-frame clonotypes and omits some of them. The sample holds about 150,000 clones, around 84% seen once. The sample taken for sequencing was peripheral blood. These receptors were collected from a man between 65 and 85 years old with acute or convalescent COVID-19.

This chain joins TRBV5-1 and TRBJ1-5; D gene ambiguous. Trimming removed 2 bases at V and 6 bases at J, with 12 bases between. Germline V gene sequence: CDR1 SGHRS, CDR2 YFSETQ. The CDR3 has 14 residues. The DNA of the CDR3 is TGCGCCAGCAGCTTCGGCGTGGAGGGTCAGCCCCAGCATTTT. Protein sequence: CASSFGVEGQPQHF.

V is TRBV7-9 and J is TRBJ1-1, with D perhaps TRBD1 (5 bases). CDR3 length: 14 amino acids. Trimming left V 7 bases short and J 5 bases short, with 17 bases between. The germline V gene encodes CDR1 SEHNR and CDR2 FQNEAQ (reference sequence). The CDR3 is CASNPARVGTEAFF. Written as DNA, the CDR3 is TGTGCCAGCAACCCCGCCAGGGTCGGGACTGAAGCTTTCTTT.

The chain links TRBV10-2 to TRBJ2-3; D perhaps matches TRBD2 (5 bases). V lost 2 bases and J 2 bases, leaving 11 bases between the germline ends. Germline assignment: CDR1 WSHSY and CDR2 SAAADI. The CDR3 runs 15 residues. The CDR3: CASSERQAVTDTQYF. The DNA for the CDR3 is TGCGCCAGCAGTGAGCGACAAGCGGTCACAGATACGCAGTATTTT.

This chain links TRBV5-4 with TRBJ1-1; D is undetermined. Trimming left V 0 bases short and J 2 bases short, with 11 bases between. Germline V lookup: CDR1 SGHNT, CDR2 YYREEE (reference sequence). CDR3 length: 15 residues. Written as DNA, the CDR3 is TGTGCCAGCAGCTTGGATCGGGTGACTAACACTGAAGCTTTCTTT. Translation: CASSLDRVTNTEAFF.

The CDR3 DNA reads TGTGCCAGCAGCTTATCCGAGGGTAATCAGCCCCAGCATTTT. Its protein product is CASSLSEGNQPQHF. The chain recombines TRBV7-9 with TRBJ1-5; D gene ambiguous. The CDR3 extends over 14 amino acids. The V gene lost 2 bases and the J gene lost 4 bases, with 9 bases spanning the gap. Germline CDR1 and CDR2: SEHNR and FQNEAQ (reference sequence). The full variable domain, rest sourced from reference TRBV7-9 and TRBJ1-5, is DTGVSQNPRHKITKRGQNVTFRCDPISEHNRLYWYRQTLGQGPEFLTYFQNEAQLEKSRLLSDRFSAERPKGSFSTLEIQRTEQGDSAMYLCASSLSEGNQPQHFGDGTRLSIL.

The chain recombines TRBV19 with TRBJ2-5, with D tentatively TRBD2 (5 bases). The V and J ends lost 10 bases and 0 bases respectively, with 15 bases between them. Germline V gene sequence: CDR1 LNHDA, CDR2 SQIVND (reference sequence). This CDR3 region has 14 residues. The CDR3 coding sequence is TGTGCCACCCCCGGGGATTTGAACCAAGAGACCCAGTACTTC. It yields the protein CATPGDLNQETQYF.

This clone was detected only a few times. The V and J genes are TRBV24-1 and TRBJ1-5; TRBD1 matches 8 bases. V gave up 3 bases and J gave up 0 bases; unmatched junction bases: 3. Germline V gene lookup returns CDR1 KGHDR and CDR2 SFDVKD. This CDR3 region has 16 residues. Written as DNA, the CDR3 is TGTGCCACCAGTGATGGACAGGGCGATAGCAATCAGCCCCAGCATTTT. Translating it yields CATSDGQGDSNQPQHF.

The chain combines TRBV5-1 with TRBJ2-7, with 10 bases fitting TRBD1. The V gene end was trimmed by 4 bases and the J gene end by 5 bases; junction bases not matched to a gene: 12. From germline, CDR1 is SGHRS and CDR2 YFSETQ. The CDR3 sequence is 16 residues long. The CDR3 nucleotides read TGCGCCAGCAGCCTGTTCCCCGGACAGGGGGGGAACGAGCAGTACTTC. Translated, it gives CASSLFPGQGGNEQYF.

The chain has TRBV19 and TRBJ2-1, with TRBD2 matching over 7 bases. This CDR3 region has 14 residues. CDR1 is LNHDA and CDR2 is SQIVND in the germline V gene (reference sequence). With 8 bases clipped from V and 5 bases from J, the junction kept 9 bases outside the gene matches. The CDR3 DNA reads as TGTGCCAGTGCTGGGGGGGAGGTTGACAATGAGCAGTTCTTC. Protein: CASAGGEVDNEQFF.